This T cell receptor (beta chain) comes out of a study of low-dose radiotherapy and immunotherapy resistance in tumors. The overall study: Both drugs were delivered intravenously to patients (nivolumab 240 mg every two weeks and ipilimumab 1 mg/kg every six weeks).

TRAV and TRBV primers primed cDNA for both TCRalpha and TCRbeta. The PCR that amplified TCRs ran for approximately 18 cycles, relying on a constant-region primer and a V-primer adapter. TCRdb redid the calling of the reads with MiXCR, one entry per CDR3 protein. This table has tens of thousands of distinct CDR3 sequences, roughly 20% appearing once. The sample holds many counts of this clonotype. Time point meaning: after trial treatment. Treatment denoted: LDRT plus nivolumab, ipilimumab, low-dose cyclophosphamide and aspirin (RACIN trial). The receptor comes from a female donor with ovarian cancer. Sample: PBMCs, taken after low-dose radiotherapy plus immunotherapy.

The CDR3 DNA reads TGCAGTGCTAGAGAGACACTTTTCTCCTACGAGCAGTACTTC. Translating it yields CSARETLFSYEQYF. V gene TRBV20-1 combines with J gene TRBJ2-7; no firm D call. Trimming left V 0 bases short and J 0 bases short, with 9 bases between. CDR1 is DFQATT, CDR2 SNEGSKA, per germline (reference sequence). The CDR3 contains 14 residues.